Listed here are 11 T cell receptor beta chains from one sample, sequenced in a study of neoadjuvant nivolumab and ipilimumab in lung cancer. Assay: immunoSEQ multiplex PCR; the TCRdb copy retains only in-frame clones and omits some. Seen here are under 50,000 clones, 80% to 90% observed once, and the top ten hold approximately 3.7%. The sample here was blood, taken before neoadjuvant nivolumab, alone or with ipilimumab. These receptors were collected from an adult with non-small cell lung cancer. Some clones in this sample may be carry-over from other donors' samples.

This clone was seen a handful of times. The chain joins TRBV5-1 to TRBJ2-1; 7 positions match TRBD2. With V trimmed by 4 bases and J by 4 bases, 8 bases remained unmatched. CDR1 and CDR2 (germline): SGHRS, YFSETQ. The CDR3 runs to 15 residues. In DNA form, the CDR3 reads TGCGCCAGCAGCGGTACTACCGGGGGGTACAATGAGCAGTTCTTC. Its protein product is CASSGTTGGYNEQFF.

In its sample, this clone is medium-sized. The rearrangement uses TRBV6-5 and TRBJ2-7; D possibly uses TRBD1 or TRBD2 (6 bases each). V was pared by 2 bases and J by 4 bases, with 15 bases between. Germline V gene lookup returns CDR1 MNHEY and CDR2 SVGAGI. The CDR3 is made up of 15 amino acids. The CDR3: CASSYGGGREYEQYF. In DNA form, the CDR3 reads TGTGCCAGCAGTTACGGAGGGGGGCGGGAATACGAGCAGTACTTC.

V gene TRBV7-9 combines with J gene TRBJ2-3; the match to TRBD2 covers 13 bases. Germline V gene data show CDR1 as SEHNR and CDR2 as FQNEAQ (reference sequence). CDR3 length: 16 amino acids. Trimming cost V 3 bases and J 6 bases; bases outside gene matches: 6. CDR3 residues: CASSFGGLAGTDTQYF. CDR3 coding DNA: TGTGCCAGCAGCTTTGGGGGACTAGCGGGAACGGATACGCAGTATTTT. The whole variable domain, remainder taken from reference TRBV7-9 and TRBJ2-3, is DTGVSQNPRHKITKRGQNVTFRCDPISEHNRLYWYRQTLGQGPEFLTYFQNEAQLEKSRLLSDRFSAERPKGSFSTLEIQRTEQGDSAMYLCASSFGGLAGTDTQYFGPGTRLTVL.

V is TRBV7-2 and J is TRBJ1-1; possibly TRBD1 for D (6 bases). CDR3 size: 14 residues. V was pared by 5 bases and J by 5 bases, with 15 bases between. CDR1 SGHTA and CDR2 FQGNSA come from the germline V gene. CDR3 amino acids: CASSIDRRLTEAFF. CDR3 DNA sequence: TGTGCCAGCAGCATTGACAGGAGGCTAACTGAAGCTTTCTTT.

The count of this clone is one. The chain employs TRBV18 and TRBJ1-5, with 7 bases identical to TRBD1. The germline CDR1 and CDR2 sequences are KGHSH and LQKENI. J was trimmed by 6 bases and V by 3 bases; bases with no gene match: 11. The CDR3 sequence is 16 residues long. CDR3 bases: TGTGCCAGCTCACCCCAGGGGGGGGGCCTTTTTCAGCCCCAGCATTTT. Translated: CASSPQGGGLFQPQHF.

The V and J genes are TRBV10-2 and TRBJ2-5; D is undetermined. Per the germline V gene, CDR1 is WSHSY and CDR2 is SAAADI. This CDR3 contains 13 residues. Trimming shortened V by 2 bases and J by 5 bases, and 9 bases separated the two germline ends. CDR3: CASSEASWETQYF. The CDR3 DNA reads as TGCGCCAGCAGTGAGGCTAGTTGGGAGACCCAGTACTTC.

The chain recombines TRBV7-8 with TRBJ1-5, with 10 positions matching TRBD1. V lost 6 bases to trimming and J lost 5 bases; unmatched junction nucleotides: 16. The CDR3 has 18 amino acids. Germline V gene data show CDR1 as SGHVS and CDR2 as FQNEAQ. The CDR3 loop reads CASSNRQGASVRDQPQHF. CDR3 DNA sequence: TGTGCCAGCAGTAACCGACAGGGGGCGTCGGTAAGGGATCAGCCCCAGCATTTT.

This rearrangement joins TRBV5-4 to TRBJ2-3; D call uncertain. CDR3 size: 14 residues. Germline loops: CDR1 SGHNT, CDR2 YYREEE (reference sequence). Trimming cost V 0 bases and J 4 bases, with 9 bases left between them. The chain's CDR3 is CASSLVPPPDTQYF. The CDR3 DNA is TGTGCCAGCAGCTTGGTGCCCCCCCCAGATACGCAGTATTTT.

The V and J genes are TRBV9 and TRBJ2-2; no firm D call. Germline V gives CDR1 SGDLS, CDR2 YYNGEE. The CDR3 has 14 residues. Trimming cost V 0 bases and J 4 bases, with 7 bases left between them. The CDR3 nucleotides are TGTGCCAGCAGCGTAGGTCACCTCACCGGGGAGCTGTTTTTT. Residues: CASSVGHLTGELFF. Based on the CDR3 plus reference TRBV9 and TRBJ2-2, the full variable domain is DSGVTQTPKHLITATGQRVTLRCSPRSGDLSVYWYQQSLDQGLQFLIQYYNGEERAKGNILERFSAQQFPDLHSELNLSSLELGDSALYFCASSVGHLTGELFFGEGSRLTVL.

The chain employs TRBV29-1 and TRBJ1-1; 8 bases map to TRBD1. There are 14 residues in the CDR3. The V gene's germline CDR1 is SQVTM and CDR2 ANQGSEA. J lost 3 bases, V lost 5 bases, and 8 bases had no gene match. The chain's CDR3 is CSVRPDRAYTEAFF. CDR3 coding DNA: TGCAGCGTTCGTCCGGACAGGGCCTACACTGAAGCTTTCTTT.

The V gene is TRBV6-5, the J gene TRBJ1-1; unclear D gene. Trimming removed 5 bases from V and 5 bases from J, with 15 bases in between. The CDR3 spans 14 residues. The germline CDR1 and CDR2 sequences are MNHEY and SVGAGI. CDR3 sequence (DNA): TGTGCCAGCAGTCCCCCCGTCAGTGGGACTGAAGCTTTCTTT. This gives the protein CASSPPVSGTEAFF.